This T cell receptor (beta chain) emerged from a study of identical twins. Via MiXCR, TCRdb re-called the 5' RACE reads, giving one row per CDR3 protein. Here the sample spans 200,000 to 300,000 distinct CDR3 sequences, roughly a tenth being singletons. This clonotype turned up a few times. Only healthy Caucasians were included as donors. V was shortened by 7 bases and J by 5 bases, with 15 bases between the two germline ends. Germline V gene lookup returns CDR1 SQVTM and CDR2 ANQGSEA. The CDR3 runs to 13 residues. The sequenced sample was memory T cells sorted from blood. The rearrangement links TRBV29-1 to TRBJ2-1; D is uncertain. This TCR was recovered from a man aged 50 or older in good health. The CDR3 reads CSGKLGLDNEQFF. For the CDR3, the DNA is TGCAGCGGGAAGCTCGGGCTAGACAATGAGCAGTTCTTC.